This is a list of T cell receptor beta chains from one sample in a study of identical twins. A single record per CDR3 protein comes from TCRdb applying MiXCR to the 5' RACE reads. Among 1.5 million to 2 million distinct CDR3 sequences listed, under 35% were seen once. Material for sequencing was cord blood. The source of these receptors is a newborn girl in good health. The CDR3 runs from the conserved cysteine through the conserved F or W. D genes are given only for firm matches. Size is stated for part of the rows, as once, few or many counts, or as a class when the clone is expanded.

j_gene: TRBJ2-1; abundance: -; d_gene: TRBD2; v_gene: TRBV27; CDR3aa: CASKPGLVTNEQFF; CDR3nt: TGTGCCAGCAAACCGGGACTAGTTACCAATGAGCAGTTCTTC
j_gene: TRBJ2-2; abundance: few; d_gene: -; v_gene: TRBV20-1; CDR3aa: CSASYQGRTGELFF; CDR3nt: TGCAGTGCTAGTTACCAGGGAAGGACCGGGGAGCTGTTTTTT
j_gene: TRBJ2-7; abundance: few; d_gene: -; v_gene: TRBV7-9; CDR3aa: CASSRLETASYEQYF; CDR3nt: TGTGCCAGCAGTCGACTCGAGACGGCTTCCTACGAGCAGTACTTC
j_gene: TRBJ2-5; abundance: -; d_gene: TRBD2; v_gene: TRBV3-1; CDR3aa: CASSPLAGQTQYF; CDR3nt: TGTGCCAGCAGCCCCCTAGCGGGCCAGACCCAGTACTTC
j_gene: TRBJ2-7; abundance: once; d_gene: -; v_gene: TRBV21-1; CDR3aa: CASSVRDGGNEQYF; CDR3nt: TGTGCCAGCAGCGTACGGGACGGGGGAAACGAGCAGTACTTC
j_gene: TRBJ2-5; abundance: many; d_gene: -; v_gene: TRBV5-1; CDR3aa: CASSLRSRQETQYF; CDR3nt: TGCGCCAGCAGCCTGAGGTCACGACAAGAGACCCAGTACTTC
j_gene: TRBJ2-7; abundance: -; d_gene: -; v_gene: TRBV27; CDR3aa: CASSGLASNNEQYF; CDR3nt: TGTGCCAGCAGCGGGCTAGCTAGCAACAATGAGCAGTACTTC
j_gene: TRBJ2-4; abundance: few; d_gene: TRBD1; v_gene: TRBV20-1; CDR3aa: CSARDPGQVKNIQYF; CDR3nt: TGCAGTGCTAGAGATCCGGGACAGGTCAAAAACATTCAGTACTTC
j_gene: TRBJ1-4; abundance: -; d_gene: -; v_gene: TRBV5-1; CDR3aa: CASSFLGGRTNEKLFF; CDR3nt: TGCGCCAGCAGCTTTCTCGGGGGGAGAACTAATGAAAAACTGTTTTTT
j_gene: TRBJ2-5; abundance: -; d_gene: -; v_gene: TRBV3-1; CDR3aa: CASSQDRPQGTQYF; CDR3nt: TGTGCCAGCAGCCAAGATCGACCCCAGGGGACCCAGTACTTC
j_gene: TRBJ2-1; abundance: -; d_gene: -; v_gene: TRBV7-2; CDR3aa: CASSVSRSHNEQFF; CDR3nt: TGTGCCAGCAGCGTATCGCGTAGTCACAATGAGCAGTTCTTC
j_gene: TRBJ2-5; abundance: -; d_gene: -; v_gene: TRBV20-1; CDR3aa: CSAIRTAQETQYF; CDR3nt: TGCAGTGCTATCCGGACAGCACAAGAGACCCAGTACTTC
j_gene: TRBJ1-1; abundance: -; d_gene: -; v_gene: TRBV5-6; CDR3aa: CASRQGGSNTEAFF; CDR3nt: TGTGCCAGCAGACAAGGGGGGTCTAACACTGAAGCTTTCTTT
j_gene: TRBJ2-4; abundance: many; d_gene: -; v_gene: TRBV4-1; CDR3aa: CASSHGYIQYF; CDR3nt: TGCGCCAGCAGCCATGGGTACATTCAGTACTTC
j_gene: TRBJ1-2; abundance: few; d_gene: -; v_gene: TRBV7-9; CDR3aa: CASSFSDRGRAGYTF; CDR3nt: TGTGCCAGCAGCTTTAGCGACCGAGGCAGGGCTGGCTACACCTTC
j_gene: TRBJ2-5; abundance: few; d_gene: -; v_gene: TRBV24-1; CDR3aa: CATSLGGAETQYF; CDR3nt: TGTGCCACCAGCCTGGGGGGTGCTGAGACCCAGTACTTC
j_gene: TRBJ1-1; abundance: -; d_gene: -; v_gene: TRBV4-2; CDR3aa: CASSQDSALNTEAFF; CDR3nt: TGTGCCAGCAGCCAAGATAGTGCCTTGAACACTGAAGCTTTCTTT
j_gene: TRBJ1-1; abundance: -; d_gene: TRBD1; v_gene: TRBV6-5; CDR3aa: CASSTRDRGAEAFF; CDR3nt: TGTGCCAGCAGTACCCGGGACAGGGGTGCTGAAGCTTTCTTT
j_gene: TRBJ2-1; abundance: -; d_gene: -; v_gene: TRBV7-2; CDR3aa: CASSLGGLAEQFF; CDR3nt: TGTGCCAGCAGCTTAGGCGGTCTCGCTGAGCAGTTCTTC
j_gene: TRBJ2-1; abundance: few; d_gene: -; v_gene: TRBV29-1; CDR3aa: CSAPRGRAYNEQFF; CDR3nt: TGCAGCGCGCCCAGGGGAAGAGCCTACAATGAGCAGTTCTTC
j_gene: TRBJ1-4; abundance: once; d_gene: -; v_gene: TRBV27; CDR3aa: CASSPYGENEKLFF; CDR3nt: TGTGCCAGTTCGCCTTATGGGGAGAATGAAAAACTGTTTTTT
j_gene: TRBJ2-7; abundance: -; d_gene: -; v_gene: TRBV27; CDR3aa: CASSGQGLPYEQYF; CDR3nt: TGTGCCAGCAGCGGACAAGGCCTTCCCTACGAGCAGTACTTC
j_gene: TRBJ1-4; abundance: -; d_gene: -; v_gene: TRBV20-1; CDR3aa: CSARAPRDSPNTNEKLFF; CDR3nt: TGCAGTGCTAGAGCGCCAAGGGACTCCCCGAATACTAATGAAAAACTGTTTTTT
j_gene: TRBJ1-1; abundance: few; d_gene: -; v_gene: TRBV29-1; CDR3aa: CSARWVTEAFF; CDR3nt: TGCAGCGCCCGGTGGGTTACTGAAGCTTTCTTT
j_gene: TRBJ2-7; abundance: -; d_gene: TRBD2; v_gene: TRBV27; CDR3aa: CASSRGLAGGRSSYEQYF; CDR3nt: TGTGCCAGCAGCCGCGGACTAGCGGGAGGGCGGAGCTCCTACGAGCAGTACTTC
j_gene: TRBJ1-5; abundance: -; d_gene: TRBD1; v_gene: TRBV18; CDR3aa: CASSPGQQNQPQHF; CDR3nt: TGTGCCAGCTCCCCGGGACAGCAGAATCAGCCCCAGCATTTT
j_gene: TRBJ2-7; abundance: few; d_gene: -; v_gene: TRBV20-1; CDR3aa: CSARGVNRLPYEQYF; CDR3nt: TGCAGTGCTAGAGGGGTTAACAGGCTTCCCTACGAGCAGTACTTC
j_gene: TRBJ2-1; abundance: many; d_gene: -; v_gene: TRBV5-1; CDR3aa: CASSFSGTYNEQFF; CDR3nt: TGCGCCAGCAGCTTTAGCGGCACCTACAATGAGCAGTTCTTC
j_gene: TRBJ2-7; abundance: few; d_gene: -; v_gene: TRBV28; CDR3aa: CASSFLGANYEQYF; CDR3nt: TGTGCCAGCAGTTTTTTGGGAGCTAATTACGAGCAGTACTTC
j_gene: TRBJ2-2; abundance: -; d_gene: -; v_gene: TRBV29-1; CDR3aa: CSVRAVSTGELFF; CDR3nt: TGCAGCGTTCGCGCGGTGAGCACCGGGGAGCTGTTTTTT
j_gene: TRBJ1-1; abundance: -; d_gene: TRBD1; v_gene: TRBV29-1; CDR3aa: CSVEGRDRATEAFF; CDR3nt: TGCAGCGTTGAAGGCCGGGACAGGGCCACTGAAGCTTTCTTT
j_gene: TRBJ1-1; abundance: once; d_gene: -; v_gene: TRBV7-2; CDR3aa: CASSLARGTQAFF; CDR3nt: TGTGCCAGCAGCTTAGCGCGGGGGACACAGGCTTTCTTT
j_gene: TRBJ2-5; abundance: few; d_gene: TRBD1; v_gene: TRBV7-2; CDR3aa: CASSSIDREETQYF; CDR3nt: TGTGCCAGCAGCTCTATAGACAGGGAAGAGACCCAGTACTTC
j_gene: TRBJ1-6; abundance: few; d_gene: -; v_gene: TRBV20-1; CDR3aa: CSARAPGISYNSPLHF; CDR3nt: TGCAGTGCTAGAGCCCCCGGGATCTCCTATAATTCACCCCTCCACTTT
j_gene: TRBJ2-3; abundance: few; d_gene: -; v_gene: TRBV18; CDR3aa: CASSRPGQNTDTQYF; CDR3nt: TGTGCCAGCTCACGACCGGGACAAAACACAGATACGCAGTATTTT
j_gene: TRBJ2-7; abundance: -; d_gene: -; v_gene: TRBV11-2; CDR3aa: CASSFRPEGSNEQYF; CDR3nt: TGTGCCAGCAGCTTCCGGCCCGAAGGCAGTAATGAGCAGTACTTC
j_gene: TRBJ2-2; abundance: -; d_gene: -; v_gene: TRBV5-4; CDR3aa: CASRPGPTDTGELFF; CDR3nt: TGTGCCAGCAGACCTGGACCGACCGACACCGGGGAGCTGTTTTTT
j_gene: TRBJ2-5; abundance: -; d_gene: TRBD1; v_gene: TRBV7-8; CDR3aa: CASSPLGTDNEQYF; CDR3nt: TGTGCCAGCAGCCCCCTCGGGACAGACAATGAGCAGTACTTC